This TCR beta chain was retrieved from a study of CD8 T cells in ankylosing spondylitis. Regarding the study as a whole: The authors reported significant enrichment of disease-linked clones in matched ankylosing spondylitis synovial fluid. In synovial fluid and blood from reactive arthritis, some motif variants were previously reported. The study identified a TCR beta motif of fewer than 10 highly homologous variants that appeared characteristic of ankylosing spondylitis blood.

Germline V lookup: CDR1 LGHNA, CDR2 YNFKEQ. This CDR3 comprises 14 residues. V was trimmed by 1 base and J by 11 bases, leaving 17 bases between them. Worth noting for this clonotype: The antigen remains unidentified.

TCR beta libraries were made by quantitative 5'-RACE with molecular barcodes. TCRdb called the 5' RACE reads again in MiXCR, with one record for every CDR3 protein. Counted here are about 480,000 distinct CDR3 sequences, over 15% occurring once; the ten biggest clones make up around 0.92%. This chain joins TRBV4-2 and TRBJ1-1; maybe TRBD1 (5 bases). The clonotype originates from a male donor with ankylosing spondylitis. The sequenced sample consisted of blood, either unsorted or a sorted T cell fraction (not recorded which). The CDR3: CASSQVGPGVGAFF. The CDR3 bases are TGTGCCAGCAGCCAAGTTGGTCCGGGGGTTGGGGCTTTCTTT.